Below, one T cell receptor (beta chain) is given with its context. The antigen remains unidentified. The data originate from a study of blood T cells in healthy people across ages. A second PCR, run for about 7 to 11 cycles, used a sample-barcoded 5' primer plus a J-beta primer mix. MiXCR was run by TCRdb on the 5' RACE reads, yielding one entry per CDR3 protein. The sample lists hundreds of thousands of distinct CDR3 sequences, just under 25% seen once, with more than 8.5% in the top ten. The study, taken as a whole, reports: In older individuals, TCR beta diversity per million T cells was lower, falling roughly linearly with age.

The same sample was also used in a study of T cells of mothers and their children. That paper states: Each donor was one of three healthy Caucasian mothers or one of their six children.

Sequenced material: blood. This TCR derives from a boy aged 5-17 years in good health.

CDR3 in amino acids: CSGTSGGPTGQETQYF. The DNA of the CDR3 is TGCAGCGGCACTAGCGGGGGACCTACGGGCCAAGAGACCCAGTACTTC. The gene calls are TRBV29-1 and TRBJ2-5; 11 bases agree with TRBD2. CDR3 size: 16 residues. Losses at the gene ends were 7 bases for V and 1 base for J; bases not matched to a gene: 11. Germline V gene sequence: CDR1 SQVTM, CDR2 ANQGSEA.